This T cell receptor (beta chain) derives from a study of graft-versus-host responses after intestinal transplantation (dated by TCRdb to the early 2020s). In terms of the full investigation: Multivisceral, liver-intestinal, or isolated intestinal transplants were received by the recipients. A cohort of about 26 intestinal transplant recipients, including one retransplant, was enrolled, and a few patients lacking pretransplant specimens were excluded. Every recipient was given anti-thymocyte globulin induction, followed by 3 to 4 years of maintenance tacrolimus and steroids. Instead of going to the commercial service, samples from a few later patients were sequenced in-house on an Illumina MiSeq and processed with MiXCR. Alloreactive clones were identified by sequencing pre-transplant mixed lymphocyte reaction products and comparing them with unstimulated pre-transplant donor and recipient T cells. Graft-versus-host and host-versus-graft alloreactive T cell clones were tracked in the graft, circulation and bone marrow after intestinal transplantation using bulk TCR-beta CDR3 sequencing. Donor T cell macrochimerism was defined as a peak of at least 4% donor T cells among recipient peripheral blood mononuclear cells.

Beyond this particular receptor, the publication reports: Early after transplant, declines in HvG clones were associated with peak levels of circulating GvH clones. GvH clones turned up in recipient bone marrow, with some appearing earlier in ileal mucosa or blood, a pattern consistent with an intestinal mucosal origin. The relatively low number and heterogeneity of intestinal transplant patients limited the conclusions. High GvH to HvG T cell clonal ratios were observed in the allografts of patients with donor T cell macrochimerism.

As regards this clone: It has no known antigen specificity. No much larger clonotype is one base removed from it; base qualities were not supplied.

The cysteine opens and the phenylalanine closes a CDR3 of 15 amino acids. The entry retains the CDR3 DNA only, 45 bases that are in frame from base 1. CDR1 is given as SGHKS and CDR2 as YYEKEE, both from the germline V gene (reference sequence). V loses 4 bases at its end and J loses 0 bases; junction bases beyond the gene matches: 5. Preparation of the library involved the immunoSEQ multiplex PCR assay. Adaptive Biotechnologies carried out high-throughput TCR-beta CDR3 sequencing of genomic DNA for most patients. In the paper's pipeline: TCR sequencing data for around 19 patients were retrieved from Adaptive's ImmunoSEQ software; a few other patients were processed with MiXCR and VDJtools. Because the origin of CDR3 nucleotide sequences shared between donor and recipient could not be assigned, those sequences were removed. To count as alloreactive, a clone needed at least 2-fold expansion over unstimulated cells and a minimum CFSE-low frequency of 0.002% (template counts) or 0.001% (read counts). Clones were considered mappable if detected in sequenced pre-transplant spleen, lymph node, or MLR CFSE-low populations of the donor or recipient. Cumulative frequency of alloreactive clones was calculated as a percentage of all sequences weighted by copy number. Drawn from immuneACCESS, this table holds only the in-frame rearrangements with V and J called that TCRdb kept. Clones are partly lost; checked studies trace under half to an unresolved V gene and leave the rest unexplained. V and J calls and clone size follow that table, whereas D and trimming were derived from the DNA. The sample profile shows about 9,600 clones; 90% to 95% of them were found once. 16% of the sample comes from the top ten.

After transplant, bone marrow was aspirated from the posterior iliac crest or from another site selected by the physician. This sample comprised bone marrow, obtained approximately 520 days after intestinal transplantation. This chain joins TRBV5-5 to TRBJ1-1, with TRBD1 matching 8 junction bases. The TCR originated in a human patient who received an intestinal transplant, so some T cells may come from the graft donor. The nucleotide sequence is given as TGTGCCAGCAGCGCGAGACAGGGGCTGAACACTGAAGCTTTCTTT. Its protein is CASSARQGLNTEAFF.